Described below is a single T cell receptor (delta chain) sequence and its context. Its antigen is unknown. The record has no base qualities; no much larger clone is one base away. This sample is part of a study of human gamma delta and Vdelta1 T cells (dated by TCRdb to 2017 to 2018). Concerning the study at large: The study examined Delta One T cells, which are Vd1+ gamma-delta T cells, as cytotoxic effectors against acute myeloid leukemia.

Findings and caveats that apply to the study as a whole: According to the report, Delta One T cells were polyclonal and showed broad cytotoxic targeting of acute myeloid leukemia.

Trimmed from V: 0 bases; trimmed from J: 3 bases; junction bases lacking a gene match: 28. Reading the germline V gene gives CDR1 TSWWSYY and CDR2 QGS. The CDR3 holds 23 amino acids from the cysteine to the phenylalanine. Solely the CDR3 DNA is kept, with 69 bases framed from the first base. The protocol used for the library was PCR. For sequencing, an Illumina MiSeq was employed. The public reads were reprocessed by TCRdb using CATT, and rows of matching DNA were later combined. The sample table holds about 6,400 delta-chain clones, of which 40% to 50% were seen once. Approximately 9.4% of the sample is held by the ten biggest clonotypes.

The sequence joins TRDV1 to TRDJ1, and TRDD3 matches 7 of the central bases. Sample: Vdelta1 gamma-delta T cells from blood grown in culture (DOT cells). The cell subset or site label on this specimen signifies: Delta One T cells, in vitro expanded/differentiated Vd1+ gamma-delta T cells. The clonotype comes from a human donor in good health. The CDR3 protein: CALGELGGSHSDWGNKEPDKLIF. In nucleotides, the sequence is TGTGCTCTTGGGGAACTAGGTGGTTCCCATTCTGACTGGGGAAACAAAGAACCCGATAAACTCATCTTT.